This T cell receptor (beta chain) derives from a study of monozygotic twins with inflammatory bowel disease. No DNA is given; TCRdb re-called the 5' RACE reads and lists each CDR3 protein once. Recorded for this sample: roughly 200,000 distinct CDR3 sequences. The CDR3 is made up of 13 amino acids. The receptor was derived from a human donor with ulcerative colitis or Crohn's disease, or a healthy co-twin of an affected twin (not recorded which). Source material: blood. This chain connects TRBV21-1 to TRBJ2-3. TRBV21-1 is a documented pseudogene. CDR3 amino acids: CASSKKRRDTQYF.